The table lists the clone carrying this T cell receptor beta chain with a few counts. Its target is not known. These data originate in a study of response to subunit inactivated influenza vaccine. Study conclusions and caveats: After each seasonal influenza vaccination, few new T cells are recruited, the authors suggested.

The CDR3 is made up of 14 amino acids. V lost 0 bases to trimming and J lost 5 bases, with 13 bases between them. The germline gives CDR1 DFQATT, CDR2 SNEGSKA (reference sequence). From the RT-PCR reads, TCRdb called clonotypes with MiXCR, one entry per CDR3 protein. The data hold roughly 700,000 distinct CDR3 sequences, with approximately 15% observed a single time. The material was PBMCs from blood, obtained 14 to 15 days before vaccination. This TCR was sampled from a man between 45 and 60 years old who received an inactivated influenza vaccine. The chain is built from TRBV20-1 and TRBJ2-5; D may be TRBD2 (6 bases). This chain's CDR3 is CSARDRLEQETQYF. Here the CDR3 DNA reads TGCAGTGCTAGAGATAGACTAGAGCAGGAGACCCAGTACTTC.